This T cell receptor (beta chain) came from a study of blood T cell repertoires in COVID-19 (dated by TCRdb to about 2020). Notes on the research overall: The collaborator samples originated in the United States, Italy and Spain and spanned the acute and convalescent phases of COVID-19. The prospective study material was composed of cDNA or gDNA derived from T cells, B-cell-depleted T cells, or PBMCs. Subjects who had been exposed to COVID-19, were actively infected with it, or had recovered from it provided the deeply sampled blood TCRbeta repertoires that made up the dataset. The repertoires were released in a freely available public database intended as a resource for research on the immune response to SARS-CoV-2. Samples were obtained from the ongoing ImmuneRACE study (first 160 participants) and from over a thousand subjects provided by 6 global collaborators. A de-identified subject ID, COVID-19 status, age in years and sex were almost always included in the sample metadata. HLA class I and class II types, where available, came from metadata supplied by the sample provider rather than from assay-based typing. Here is what the overall study found, with its caveats: Clinical and demographic metadata were provided uncurated, with the amount varying by source and participant.

Worth noting for this clone: The specificity of this receptor is unknown. Per-base quality was not reported, and no clone a single base away is much larger than it.

TCRbeta CDR3 regions were amplified from genomic DNA using the immunoSEQ Assay, a bias-controlled multiplex PCR. In the source study's methods: The number of nucleated cells in each sample was estimated from the amplification of reference gene primers within the assay. Sequence reads were collapsed and filtered to measure the absolute abundance of every unique TCRbeta CDR3 rearrangement. For each sample, productive Simpson clonality was calculated as the square root of Simpson's diversity index across productive rearrangements. TCRdb stores this immuneACCESS table with in-frame sequences only. Part of the clones is absent; in the studies checked, under half of the shortfall reflects unresolved V genes, and no reason is known for the rest. That table is the source of V, J and clone size, and D and trimming were worked out from the DNA. The sample table holds about 170,000 clones, of which 88% were seen once. The top ten constitute approximately 2.1% of the sample.

Another Seattle source contributed samples from volunteer blood donors who had recovered from COVID-19. Collaborating institutions collected whole blood in K2EDTA tubes following their own protocols. For TCRbeta analysis, collaborators shipped samples as frozen whole blood, isolated PBMCs, or DNA extracted from either of those sample types. This clonotype was sampled from a man aged 50 or older who had recovered from COVID-19. The material sequenced was peripheral blood.

The bases read TGTGCCAGCAGCCGTGACAGAGCCTCTAATGAAAAACTGTTTTTT. It translates to CASSRDRASNEKLFF. The rearranged segments are TRBV6-5 and TRBJ1-4; D gene: possibly TRBD1, on 5 matching bases. V is reduced by 6 bases and J by 3 bases, leaving a spacing of 14 bases between them. CDR3 length: 15 amino acids, cysteine to phenylalanine. The read is trimmed to its CDR3 DNA, 45 bases read in frame from base 1. As encoded in the germline V gene, CDR1 is MNHEY while CDR2 is SVGAGI.